The rows below give T cell receptor beta chains drawn from one sample of a study of shared clonotypes between healthy human individuals. Sequencing used immunoSEQ multiplex PCR; TCRdb keeps in-frame clones, though not all of them. The sample shows just over 2,000,000 clones, approximately 94% of them seen only once. The specimen was naive CD8+ T cells sorted from blood. The receptors derive from a man aged 18-30 years in good health. Both conserved end residues are part of each CDR3. A D gene is named only where the DNA matches it firmly. Clone size is shown for a subset of rows, as once, few, many or a class of expanded clone.

v_call	d_call	clone_size	j_call	cdr3_aa	cdr3_nt
TRBV2	.	.	TRBJ2-7	CASTPGSYEQYF	TGTGCCAGCACACCAGGGTCCTACGAGCAGTACTTC
TRBV27	TRBD2	.	TRBJ2-2	CASSLTVAGITGELFF	TGTGCCAGCAGTTTAACGGTAGCGGGGATTACCGGGGAGCTGTTTTTT
TRBV6-5	.	once	TRBJ2-1	CASSAQWGLGNEQFF	TGTGCCAGCAGCGCCCAATGGGGACTCGGAAATGAGCAGTTCTTC
TRBV6-1	TRBD1	.	TRBJ1-2	CASSEAGTGTGNYGYTF	TGTGCCAGCAGTGAAGCGGGTACTGGGACAGGGAACTATGGCTACACCTTC
TRBV6-5	.	.	TRBJ2-3	CASSYSGGASTDTQYF	TGTGCCAGCAGTTACTCAGGGGGAGCTAGCACAGATACGCAGTATTTT
TRBV9	TRBD2	.	TRBJ2-2	CASSVGLAGTGELFF	TGTGCCAGCAGCGTAGGACTAGCGGGGACCGGGGAGCTGTTTTTT
TRBV30	.	once	TRBJ2-1	CASSSMDNEQFF	TGTGCCTCCTCTAGTATGGACAATGAGCAGTTCTTC
TRBV4-3	TRBD2	.	TRBJ2-7	CASSQDEGGLVQYF	TGCGCCAGCAGCCAAGATGAAGGGGGACTAGTTCAGTACTTC
TRBV6-5	TRBD2	.	TRBJ2-3	CASTGGDTQYF	TGTGCCAGCACCGGGGGGGATACGCAGTATTTT
TRBV13	.	.	TRBJ2-5	CASSQGAEETQYF	TGTGCCAGCAGCCAAGGAGCGGAAGAGACCCAGTACTTC
TRBV10-1	.	.	TRBJ1-4	CASTNEKLFF	TGCGCCAGCACCAATGAAAAACTGTTTTTT
TRBV6-4	.	.	TRBJ2-2	CASRARRSTGELFF	TGTGCCAGCAGGGCTCGACGGAGCACCGGGGAGCTGTTTTTT
TRBV5-8	.	.	TRBJ2-6	CASSFPGLSGANVLTF	TGTGCCAGCAGCTTCCCAGGGCTATCTGGGGCCAACGTCCTGACTTTC
TRBV6-5	.	.	TRBJ2-3	CASSYSGQSDTQYF	TGTGCCAGCAGTTACTCTGGTCAGTCAGATACGCAGTATTTT
TRBV29-1	.	.	TRBJ2-1	CSVEFEADYNEQFF	TGCAGCGTTGAGTTCGAGGCAGACTACAATGAGCAGTTCTTC
TRBV5-1	.	.	TRBJ1-1	CASSLNQGLNTEAFF	TGCGCCAGCAGCTTGAACCAGGGGCTCAACACTGAAGCTTTCTTT
TRBV2	.	.	TRBJ2-7	CASMEIAYEQYF	TGTGCCAGCATGGAGATCGCCTACGAGCAGTACTTC
TRBV29-1	TRBD1	.	TRBJ1-2	CSVPGQGYGYTF	TGCAGCGTCCCGGGACAGGGGTATGGCTACACCTTC
TRBV28	.	.	TRBJ1-3	CASSSLVESSGNTIYF	TGTGCCAGCAGTTCCCTAGTGGAAAGCTCTGGAAACACCATATATTTT
TRBV5-1	TRBD1	.	TRBJ2-5	CASSKGQGFDTQYF	TGCGCCAGCAGCAAGGGACAGGGGTTCGATACCCAGTACTTC
TRBV9	.	.	TRBJ2-2	CASSVEAGNGELFF	TGTGCCAGCAGCGTAGAAGCCGGGAACGGGGAGCTGTTTTTT
TRBV7-9	.	.	TRBJ2-7	CASSGGSEQYF	TGTGCCAGCAGTGGGGGGAGCGAGCAGTACTTC
TRBV4-1	.	.	TRBJ2-7	CASSQQGNEQYF	TGCGCCAGCAGCCAACAGGGTAACGAGCAGTACTTC
TRBV4-1	.	.	TRBJ2-1	CASSQGLGENEQFF	TGCGCCAGCAGCCAGGGCCTAGGGGAGAATGAGCAGTTCTTC
TRBV10-2	TRBD2	.	TRBJ2-3	CASSGHMGLARTDTQYF	TGCGCCAGCAGCGGACATATGGGACTAGCCCGCACAGATACGCAGTATTTT
TRBV14	.	.	TRBJ1-3	CASSQGGYGNTIYF	TGTGCCAGCAGCCAAGGAGGTTATGGAAACACCATATATTTT
TRBV27	TRBD2	.	TRBJ2-3	CASSWTSGTDTQYF	TGTGCCAGCAGTTGGACTAGCGGCACAGATACGCAGTATTTT
TRBV13	.	.	TRBJ1-2	CASTTGGTSVYGYTF	TGTGCCAGCACCACGGGCGGGACCAGTGTATATGGCTACACCTTC
TRBV27	.	.	TRBJ2-7	CASGSRDSYEQYF	TGTGCCAGCGGTTCGCGAGACTCCTACGAGCAGTACTTC
TRBV4-1	TRBD1	.	TRBJ1-1	CASSQPTGDGEAFF	TGCGCCAGCAGCCAACCTACAGGGGATGGGGAGGCTTTCTTT
TRBV30	.	.	TRBJ2-7	CAWSVGPPSYEQYF	TGTGCCTGGAGTGTTGGTCCCCCCTCCTACGAGCAGTACTTC
TRBV5-1	TRBD1	.	TRBJ1-1	CASSSLGQGLPTEAFF	TGCGCCAGCAGCTCCCTAGGACAGGGCTTGCCCACTGAAGCTTTCTTT
TRBV2	TRBD2	.	TRBJ2-5	CASSGIPGSTSGQETQYF	TGTGCCAGCAGCGGTATCCCCGGTTCGACTAGCGGGCAAGAGACCCAGTACTTC
TRBV7-9	.	.	TRBJ2-7	CASSLGISDYEQYF	TGTGCCAGCAGCCTCGGGATTTCGGACTACGAGCAGTACTTC
TRBV7-9	.	.	TRBJ2-3	CASRPTTGDTQYF	TGTGCCAGCAGGCCTACAACTGGAGATACGCAGTATTTT
TRBV9	.	.	TRBJ2-1	CASSVGGSAVDEQFF	TGTGCCAGCAGCGTAGGGGGGTCGGCGGTAGATGAGCAGTTCTTC
TRBV7-9	.	once	TRBJ2-7	CASSYSLGGNSYEQYF	TGTGCCAGCAGCTACTCCTTGGGGGGCAACTCCTACGAGCAGTACTTC
TRBV4-2	TRBD1	.	TRBJ2-7	CASSQDTGEISYEQYF	TGTGCCAGCAGCCAAGATACAGGGGAAATTAGCTACGAGCAGTACTTC
TRBV19	.	.	TRBJ2-1	CASSRWPGPEQFF	TGTGCCAGTAGTCGATGGCCTGGACCAGAGCAGTTCTTC
TRBV11-2	TRBD1	.	TRBJ1-1	CASRTTGGERLNTEAFF	TGTGCCAGCAGAACGACAGGGGGCGAGAGGTTGAACACTGAAGCTTTCTTT
TRBV6-1	.	once	TRBJ2-7	CASGEDRHYEQYF	TGTGCCAGCGGGGAGGACAGACACTACGAGCAGTACTTC
TRBV27	.	.	TRBJ2-1	CASSSDGSYNEQFF	TGTGCCAGCAGTTCCGACGGTTCCTACAATGAGCAGTTCTTC
TRBV2	TRBD2	once	TRBJ2-3	CASSEGAGEADTQYF	TGTGCCAGCAGTGAAGGAGCGGGAGAGGCAGATACGCAGTATTTT
TRBV6-1	.	.	TRBJ2-7	CASSPERLPYEQYF	TGTGCCAGCAGTCCAGAGAGGTTACCCTACGAGCAGTACTTC
TRBV13	TRBD2	.	TRBJ2-3	CASSPWTSGRYSTDTQYF	TGTGCCAGCAGCCCTTGGACTAGCGGGCGTTATAGCACAGATACGCAGTATTTT
TRBV5-6	TRBD2	.	TRBJ2-1	CASSSGLAGGVRFDEQFF	TGTGCCAGCAGCTCCGGACTAGCGGGAGGCGTAAGATTCGATGAGCAGTTCTTC
TRBV6-5	TRBD2	.	TRBJ2-5	CASSDLAGETQYF	TGTGCCAGCAGCGACCTAGCGGGGGAGACCCAGTACTTC
TRBV28	TRBD1	few	TRBJ1-5	CASSLLTGGNQPQHF	TGTGCCAGCAGTTTACTCACAGGGGGCAATCAGCCCCAGCATTTT